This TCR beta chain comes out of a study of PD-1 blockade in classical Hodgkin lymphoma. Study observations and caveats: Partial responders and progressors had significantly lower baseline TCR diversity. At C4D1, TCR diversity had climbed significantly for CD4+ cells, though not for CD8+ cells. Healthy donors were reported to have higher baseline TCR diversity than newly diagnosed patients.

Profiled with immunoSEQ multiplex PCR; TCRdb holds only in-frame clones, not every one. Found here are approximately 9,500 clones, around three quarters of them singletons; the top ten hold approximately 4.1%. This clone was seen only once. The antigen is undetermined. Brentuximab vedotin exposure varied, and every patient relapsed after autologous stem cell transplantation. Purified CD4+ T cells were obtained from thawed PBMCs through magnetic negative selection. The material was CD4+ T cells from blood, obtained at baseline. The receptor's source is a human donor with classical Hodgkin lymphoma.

CDR3 sequence (DNA): TGTGCCAGCAGCGTAGCCCAACAACACTCTGGAAACACCATATATTTT. This encodes CASSVAQQHSGNTIYF. The V call is TRBV9, the J call TRBJ1-3; D remains unclear. The CDR3 has 16 amino acids. Per germline, CDR1 SGDLS and CDR2 YYNGEE. The V end lost 0 bases, the J end lost 0 bases, and 10 bases lay between the germline ends. Full variable domain (missing parts from reference TRBV9 and TRBJ1-3): DSGVTQTPKHLITATGQRVTLRCSPRSGDLSVYWYQQSLDQGLQFLIQYYNGEERAKGNILERFSAQQFPDLHSELNLSSLELGDSALYFCASSVAQQHSGNTIYFGEGSWLTVV.